This TCR beta chain was retrieved from a study of blood T cell repertoires in COVID-19. About the study: Sites in the United States, Italy and Spain provided acute and convalescent COVID-19 samples. T cells, B-cell-depleted T cells, or PBMCs provided the cDNA or gDNA that served as material.

The V gene lost 4 bases and the J gene lost 8 bases, with 17 bases spanning the gap. Germline CDR1 reads LGHDT; CDR2 reads YNNKEL (reference sequence). The CDR3 is 14 amino acids. Original processing notes: Estimates of nucleated cell counts were drawn from the amplification of reference gene primers. Assay: immunoSEQ multiplex PCR; the TCRdb copy retains only in-frame clones and omits some. V, J and clone size derive from that table, while D and trimming were established from the DNA sequence. The repertoire holds under 400,000 clones, with roughly nine tenths as singletons. V is TRBV3-1 (or the pseudogene TRBV3-2) and J is TRBJ1-2, with a tentative D call TRBD1 (5 bases). Sequences were obtained from peripheral blood. The TCR sequence derives from a woman younger than 45 with COVID-19, enrolled during active disease. CDR3 DNA: TGTGCCAGCAGCCCAGGGCAGGGTCTTTGGGGCTACACCTTC. It specifies CASSPGQGLWGYTF.